Ten or more counts support the clone carrying this T cell receptor (beta chain). Its antigen is not known. Between the trimmed V and J ends, which lost 1 base and 8 bases, there was a span of 11 bases. Germline CDR1 DFQATT, CDR2 SNEGSKA (reference sequence). This CDR3 region has 13 residues. This sample was taken from a study of T-cell reconstitution after alpha-beta-depleted transplantation in children. The study, taken as a whole, reports: Reports say that about two months after transplant, the alpha-beta T cells came out of several hundred graft clones that had expanded. A year had passed since transplant, and T-cell counts and diversity by then came mostly from newly produced T cells. It was surviving recipient T cells and thymic progenitors that gave some patients high TCRbeta diversity at day 60.

For TCRbeta, the library was prepared with unique molecular identifiers. TCRdb analysed the PCR reads with MiXCR anew, one entry per CDR3 protein. This table holds some 150,000 distinct CDR3 sequences, about 8.8% found once. This chain connects TRBV20-1 to TRBJ2-2, with D hard to call. The origin of this receptor is a female patient between 2 and 15 years old who had a stem cell transplant for congenital amegakaryocytic thrombocytopenia, so the T cells may come from the graft donor. The material was PBMCs, mostly from graft donor cells, obtained 180 days after TCRalphabeta/CD19-depleted stem cell transplant. CDR3 coding DNA: TGCAGTGCTAGAGTCGGGCGGTGGGGGGAGCTGTTTTTT. This sequence encodes CSARVGRWGELFF.